This T cell receptor beta chain was identified during a study of persistence of HIV-infected CD4 T cells. Turning to the study itself: A larger, less memory-rich fraction responded to anti-CD3/anti-CD28 beads than to antigen. Notes on the study in general: Degenerate expanded CDR3beta sequences were enriched among CMV- and Gag-responding cells. Bulk TCR data could not be restricted to HIV-1-infected CMV-responding cells.

A remark on this clone: What it binds is not known.

The libraries were made with immunoSEQ version 4 in survey mode. Using immunoSEQ multiplex PCR, the repertoire was profiled, and TCRdb retains in-frame clones only, with some absent. This sample yields about 37,000 clones, of which around 90% are seen a single time; approximately 1.2% belongs to the top ten. Nonspecific anti-CD3/anti-CD28 bead stimulation represents the broad CD4+ T cell repertoire. CD4+ T cells upregulating both CD40 ligand and CD69 were sorted as responding cells. Plasma HIV-1 RNA stayed below 50 copies/mL for at least 4 years. V shed 2 bases and J shed 4 bases, with 11 bases lying between them. CDR1 is MNHNY, CDR2 SVGAGI, per germline (reference sequence). CDR3 length equals 15 residues.

The TCR comes from an adult man with HIV who was CMV-seropositive. The genes are TRBV6-6 and TRBJ2-2; a weak D match, TRBD1 (6 bases). Sequenced material: CD4+ T cells sorted from PBMCs after roughly 18-hour stimulation, taken from a patient who received antiretroviral therapy. CDR3 loop: CASSYTGYGTGELFF. The CDR3, as DNA: TGTGCCAGCAGTTACACAGGGTACGGCACCGGGGAGCTGTTTTTT.